These 15 T cell receptor beta chains were sequenced from one sample in a study of a mutant IDH1 vaccine in newly diagnosed glioma. The sample's time point: baseline, week 1 (first vaccination visit). Treatment meaning: pre-vaccination baseline after standard-of-care therapy. Repertoires were generated with immunoSEQ multiplex PCR, while TCRdb's copy carries only in-frame clones and drops some. The sample includes some 56,000 clones, approximately 92% of them seen just once. The source material was PBMCs, sampled from a glioma patient treated with radiotherapy, temozolomide or both. The source of these receptors is a man between 50 and 59 years old with glioma.

This clone was found once. The rearrangement joins TRBV2 to TRBJ2-7; tentatively, D is TRBD2 (6 bases). CDR1 and CDR2 from the germline V gene are SNHLY and FYNNEI. Trimming pared 0 bases from V and 2 bases from J, leaving 14 bases between. This CDR3 spans 16 amino acids. Here the CDR3 reads CASSEAWVTGAYEQYF. The CDR3 DNA follows: TGTGCCAGCAGTGAAGCCTGGGTGACGGGAGCCTACGAGCAGTACTTC.

The chain joins TRBV11-2 to TRBJ2-2; D is perhaps TRBD1 or TRBD2 (6 bases each). Deletions cut 5 bases from V and 0 bases from J, with 10 bases between. Germline CDR1 SGHAT, CDR2 FQNNGV. This CDR3 has 15 residues. CDR3 amino acids: CASSRRGSNTGELFF. For the CDR3, the DNA is TGTGCCAGCAGCAGGAGGGGGTCGAACACCGGGGAGCTGTTTTTT.

The chain links TRBV9 to TRBJ2-3; D unresolved. The CDR3 covers 14 residues. Per the germline V gene, CDR1 is SGDLS and CDR2 is YYNGEE. Trimming left V 0 bases short and J 5 bases short, with 10 bases between. The CDR3 loop is CASSVVPGGDTQYF. CDR3 DNA sequence: TGTGCCAGCAGCGTAGTGCCCGGCGGAGATACGCAGTATTTT.

The J gene is TRBJ2-3, the V gene TRBV9; 10 nucleotides match TRBD2. The CDR3 extends over 16 amino acids. V was clipped by 0 bases and J by 3 bases; unmatched bases: 4. The germline V gene encodes CDR1 SGDLS and CDR2 YYNGEE. The CDR3 nucleotides read TGTGCCAGCAGCGTAGGCCCTAGCGGGGGTACAGATACGCAGTATTTT. It codes for CASSVGPSGGTDTQYF. The full variable domain, its missing parts supplied by reference TRBV9 and TRBJ2-3, is DSGVTQTPKHLITATGQRVTLRCSPRSGDLSVYWYQQSLDQGLQFLIQYYNGEERAKGNILERFSAQQFPDLHSELNLSSLELGDSALYFCASSVGPSGGTDTQYFGPGTRLTVL.

The chain is built from TRBV7-6 and TRBJ2-7; 7 bases align to TRBD1. The CDR3 is 16 amino acids. Germline CDR1 reads SGHVS; CDR2 reads FNYEAQ. Trimming removed 5 bases from V and 1 base from J; junction bases left unmatched: 11. The CDR3 DNA reads as TGTGCCAGCAGCCCGGGACAGCTTGGGGCTTCCTACGAGCAGTACTTC. It translates to CASSPGQLGASYEQYF.

This clone was seen a single time. The chain links TRBV29-1 to TRBJ1-3; D not resolved. The CDR3 length is 12 residues. The V and J ends lost 4 bases and 0 bases respectively, with 4 bases between them. From germline, CDR1 is SQVTM and CDR2 ANQGSEA. The CDR3 bases are TGCAGCGTTGTGGGCTCTGGAAACACCATATATTTT. This gives the protein CSVVGSGNTIYF.

This clone was seen once. The chain employs TRBV10-3 and TRBJ2-7, with a possible D match to TRBD2 (5 bases). Looked up from germline, CDR1 is ENHRY and CDR2 is SYGVKD. This CDR3 is 12 amino acids long. With 10 bases removed from V and 2 bases from J, the gap between germline ends came to 12 bases. CDR3 residues: CATNSEAYEQYF. CDR3 in DNA: TGTGCCACAAACTCGGAGGCCTACGAGCAGTACTTC.

The chain links TRBV6-5 to TRBJ1-4; TRBD1 matches at 7 bases. Germline V gives CDR1 MNHEY, CDR2 SVGAGI. Trimming at V came to 6 bases and at J to 7 bases, leaving 8 bases not matched to a gene. The CDR3 runs to 14 residues. The CDR3, as DNA: TGTGCCAGCAGCCCCGACAGGGTTCGTGAAAAACTGTTTTTT. Its protein is CASSPDRVREKLFF.

The CDR3 sequence is CASSRTVPDTQYF. The CDR3 DNA reads TGTGCCAGCAGTCGGACTGTCCCGGATACGCAGTATTTT. The chain joins TRBV7-6 to TRBJ2-3; weak D call: TRBD2 (5 bases). Trimming pared 6 bases from V and 6 bases from J, leaving 13 bases between. The CDR3 has 13 residues. CDR1 SGHVS and CDR2 FNYEAQ come from the germline V gene.

The gene calls are TRBV28 and TRBJ2-7; 11 bases align to TRBD2. Trimming at V came to 7 bases and at J to 2 bases, leaving 4 bases not matched to a gene. The CDR3 is 14 residues long. In germline, CDR1 is MDHEN, CDR2 SYDVKM. DNA for the CDR3: TGTGCCAGCACGCTAGCGGGAGGAGCCTACGAGCAGTACTTC. This gives the protein CASTLAGGAYEQYF.

The chain combines TRBV5-1 with TRBJ1-2, with 9 bases identical to TRBD1. V gave up 0 bases and J gave up 4 bases; unmatched junction bases: 4. Germline-derived CDR1 and CDR2 are SGHRS and YFSETQ. This CDR3 spans 15 amino acids. The CDR3 is CASSLGDRAGYGYTF. The CDR3 region has the DNA TGCGCCAGCAGCTTGGGGGACAGGGCGGGCTATGGCTACACCTTC.

This clone has more than one count but fewer than ten. V usage is TRBV27 and J usage is TRBJ1-1; tentative D call: TRBD1 (5 bases). Germline CDR1 MNHEY, CDR2 SMNVEV (reference sequence). Trimming took off 4 bases at V and 1 base at J, with 10 bases between the two ends. The CDR3 runs 14 residues. The CDR3 region has the DNA TGTGCCAGCAGTTCGGGGCTAAAGAACACTGAAGCTTTCTTT. It translates to CASSSGLKNTEAFF.

V and J are TRBV5-6 and TRBJ2-7; perhaps TRBD2 as D (7 bases). Trimming left V 4 bases short and J 2 bases short, with 16 bases between. CDR3 length: 15 amino acids. Germline CDR1 SGHDT, CDR2 YYEEEE. Here the CDR3 DNA reads TGTGCCAGCAGCCCGGGGGCGGGAGCCGCCTACGAGCAGTACTTC. The encoded protein is CASSPGAGAAYEQYF.

This rearrangement joins TRBV1 to TRBJ2-5; TRBD2 is taken as the D call from the table, unchecked against the DNA. TRBV1 is listed as a pseudogene. CDR3 length: 15 amino acids. CDR3 in amino acids: CTSSQETTGQETQYF. CDR3 in DNA: TGCACCAGCAGCCAAGAAACCACGGGTCAAGAGACCCAGTACTTC.

J is TRBJ2-7 and V is TRBV30; D is ambiguous. Germline values: CDR1 GTSNPN, CDR2 SVGIG (reference sequence). V lost 4 bases to trimming and J lost 4 bases, with 11 bases between them. The CDR3 runs to 12 residues. CDR3 sequence reads: CAWTYPVYEQYF. The CDR3 coding sequence is TGTGCCTGGACCTACCCTGTATACGAGCAGTACTTC.